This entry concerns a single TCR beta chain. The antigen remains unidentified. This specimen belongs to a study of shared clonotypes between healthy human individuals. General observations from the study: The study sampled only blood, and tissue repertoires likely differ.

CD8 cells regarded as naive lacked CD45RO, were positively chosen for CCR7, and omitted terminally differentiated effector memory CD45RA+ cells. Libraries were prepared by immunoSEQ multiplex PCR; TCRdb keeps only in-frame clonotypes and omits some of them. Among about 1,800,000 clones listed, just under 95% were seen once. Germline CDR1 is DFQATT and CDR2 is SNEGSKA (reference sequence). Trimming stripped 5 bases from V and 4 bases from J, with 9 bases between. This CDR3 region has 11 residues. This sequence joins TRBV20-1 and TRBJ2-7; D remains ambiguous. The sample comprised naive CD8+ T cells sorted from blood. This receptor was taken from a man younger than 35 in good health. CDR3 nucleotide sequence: TGCAGTGCTTACCTGGTTTACGAGCAGTACTTC. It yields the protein CSAYLVYEQYF.